This entry describes one T cell receptor (beta chain). The antigen remains unidentified. 60 Vbeta and 13 Jbeta primers were used in PCR. Original processing methods: Counted up in a later analysis, unique TCR beta chains came to about 80 million, with around 9.9 million shared. TCRdb keeps only in-frame clones here, not all; method: immunoSEQ multiplex PCR. That table furnishes V, J and clone size, whereas the DNA furnished D and trimming. Of 130,000 or so clones detected, approximately 80% appear once; the ten largest clones hold 3.4%. The source of the sample is a study of cytomegalovirus exposure and HLA in healthy donors. Study-level points and caveats: In a later analysis, HLA-C alleles had the fewest associated TCRs, DRB1 alleles the most.

The V and J ends lost 0 bases and 2 bases, in that order; junction bases with no gene match: 3. The CDR3 sequence is 15 residues long. Germline CDR1 is SGDLS and CDR2 is YYNGEE. The chain recombines TRBV9 with TRBJ2-3; 7 bases fit TRBD2. The clonotype was recovered from a man aged 25 to 40 in good health and CMV-seronegative. Source material: PBMCs. CDR3 coding DNA: TGTGCCAGCAGCGTAGGGCTAGCGGACACAGATACGCAGTATTTT. The encoded protein is CASSVGLADTDTQYF. Based on the CDR3 plus reference TRBV9 and TRBJ2-3, the full variable domain is DSGVTQTPKHLITATGQRVTLRCSPRSGDLSVYWYQQSLDQGLQFLIQYYNGEERAKGNILERFSAQQFPDLHSELNLSSLELGDSALYFCASSVGLADTDTQYFGPGTRLTVL.